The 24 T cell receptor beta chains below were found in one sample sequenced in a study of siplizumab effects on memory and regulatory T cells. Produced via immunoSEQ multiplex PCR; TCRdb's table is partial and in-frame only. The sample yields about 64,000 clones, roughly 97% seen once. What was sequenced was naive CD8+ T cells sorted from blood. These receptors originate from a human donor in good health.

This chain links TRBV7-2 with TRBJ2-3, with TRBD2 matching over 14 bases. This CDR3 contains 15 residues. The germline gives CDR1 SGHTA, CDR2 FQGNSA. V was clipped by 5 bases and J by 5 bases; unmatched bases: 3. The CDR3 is CASSQGTSGGDTQYF. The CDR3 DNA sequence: TGTGCCAGCAGCCAGGGGACTAGCGGGGGAGATACGCAGTATTTT.

CDR3 protein: CASSASGGATGELFF. The CDR3 nucleotides are TGTGCCAGCAGCGCAAGCGGGGGGGCGACCGGGGAGCTGTTTTTT. V and J are TRBV9 and TRBJ2-2, with 10 bases that match TRBD2. The length of the CDR3 is 15 residues. V was clipped by 3 bases and J by 5 bases; unmatched bases: 4. The germline gives CDR1 SGDLS, CDR2 YYNGEE.

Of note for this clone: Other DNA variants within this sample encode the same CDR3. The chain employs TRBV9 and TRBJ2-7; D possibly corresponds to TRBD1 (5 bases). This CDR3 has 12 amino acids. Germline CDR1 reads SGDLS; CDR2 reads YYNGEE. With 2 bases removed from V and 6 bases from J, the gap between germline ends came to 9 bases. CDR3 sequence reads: CASSVQGGEQYF. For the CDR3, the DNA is TGTGCCAGCAGCGTCCAGGGTGGCGAGCAGTACTTC.

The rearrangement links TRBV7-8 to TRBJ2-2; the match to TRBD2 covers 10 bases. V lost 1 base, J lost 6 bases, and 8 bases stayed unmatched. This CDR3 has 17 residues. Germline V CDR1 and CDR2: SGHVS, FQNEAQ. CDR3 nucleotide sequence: TGTGCCAGCAGCTTAGTAGTGAGCGGGGGGGCCGCCGGGGAGCTGTTTTTT. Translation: CASSLVVSGGAAGELFF.

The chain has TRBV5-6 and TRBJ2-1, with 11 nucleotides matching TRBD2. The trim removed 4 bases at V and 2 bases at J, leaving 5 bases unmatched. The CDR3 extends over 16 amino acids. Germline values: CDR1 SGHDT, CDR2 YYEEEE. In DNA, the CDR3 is TGTGCCAGCAGCACCGTGACTAGCGGGGCCTACAATGAGCAGTTCTTC. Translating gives CASSTVTSGAYNEQFF.

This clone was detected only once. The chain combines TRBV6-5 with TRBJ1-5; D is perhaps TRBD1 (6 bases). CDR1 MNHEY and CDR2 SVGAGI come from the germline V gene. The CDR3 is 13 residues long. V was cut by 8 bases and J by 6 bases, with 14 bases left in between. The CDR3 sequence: CASGSGVRQPQHF. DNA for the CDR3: TGTGCCAGCGGGTCAGGGGTACGTCAGCCCCAGCATTTT.

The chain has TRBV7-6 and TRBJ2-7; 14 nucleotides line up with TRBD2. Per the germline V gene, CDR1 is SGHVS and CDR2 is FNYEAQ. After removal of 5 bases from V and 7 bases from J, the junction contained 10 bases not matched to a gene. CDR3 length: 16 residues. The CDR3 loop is CASSRETSGGAEEQYF. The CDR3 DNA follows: TGTGCCAGCAGCCGGGAGACTAGCGGGGGGGCAGAAGAGCAGTACTTC.

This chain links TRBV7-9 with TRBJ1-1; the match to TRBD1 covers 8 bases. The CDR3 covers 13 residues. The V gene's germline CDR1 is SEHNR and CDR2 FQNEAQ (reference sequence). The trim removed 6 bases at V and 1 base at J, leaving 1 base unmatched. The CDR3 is CASRGTGNTEAFF. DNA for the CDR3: TGTGCCAGCAGGGGGACAGGGAACACTGAAGCTTTCTTT.

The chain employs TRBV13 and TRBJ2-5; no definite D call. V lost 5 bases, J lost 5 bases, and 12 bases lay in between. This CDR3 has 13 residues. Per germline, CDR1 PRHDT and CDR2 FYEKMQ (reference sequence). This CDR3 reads CASSPPLWETQYF. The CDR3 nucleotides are TGTGCCAGCAGCCCCCCCCTTTGGGAGACCCAGTACTTC. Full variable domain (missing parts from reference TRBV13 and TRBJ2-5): AAGVIQSPRHLIKEKRETATLKCYPIPRHDTVYWYQQGPGQDPQFLISFYEKMQSDKGSIPDRFSAQQFSDYHSELNMSSLELGDSALYFCASSPPLWETQYFGPGTRLLVL.

CDR3 in DNA: TGCGCCAGCAGCTCCGGGACAGATAGCAATCAGCCCCAGCATTTT. It encodes CASSSGTDSNQPQHF. This chain joins TRBV5-1 and TRBJ1-5, with 7 bases aligning to TRBD1. The CDR3 runs 15 residues. The V gene's germline CDR1 is SGHRS and CDR2 YFSETQ. With V trimmed by 3 bases and J by 0 bases, 3 bases remained unmatched. Filled out from reference TRBV5-1 and TRBJ1-5, the complete variable domain reads KAGVTQTPRYLIKTRGQQVTLSCSPISGHRSVSWYQQTPGQGLQFLFEYFSETQRNKGNFPGRFSGRQFSNSRSEMNVSTLELGDSALYLCASSSGTDSNQPQHFGDGTRLSIL.

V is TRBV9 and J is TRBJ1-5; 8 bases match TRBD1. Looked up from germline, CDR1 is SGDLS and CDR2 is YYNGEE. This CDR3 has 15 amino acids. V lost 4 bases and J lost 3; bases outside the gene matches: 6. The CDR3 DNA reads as TGTGCCAGCAGCCTCTCAGGGGGCATCAATCAGCCCCAGCATTTT. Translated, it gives CASSLSGGINQPQHF.

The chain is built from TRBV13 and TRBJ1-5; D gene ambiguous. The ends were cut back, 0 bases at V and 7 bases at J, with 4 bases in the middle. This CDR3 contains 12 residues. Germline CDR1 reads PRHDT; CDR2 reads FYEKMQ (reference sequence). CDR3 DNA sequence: TGTGCCAGCAGCTTAGGGGGGCAGCCCCAGCATTTT. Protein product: CASSLGGQPQHF. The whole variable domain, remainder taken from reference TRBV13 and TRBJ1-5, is AAGVIQSPRHLIKEKRETATLKCYPIPRHDTVYWYQQGPGQDPQFLISFYEKMQSDKGSIPDRFSAQQFSDYHSELNMSSLELGDSALYFCASSLGGQPQHFGDGTRLSIL.

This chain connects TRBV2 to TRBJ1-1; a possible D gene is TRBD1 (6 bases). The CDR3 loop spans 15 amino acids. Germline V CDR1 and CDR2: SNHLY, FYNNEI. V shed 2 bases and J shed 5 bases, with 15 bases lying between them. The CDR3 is CASSERLQGETEAFF. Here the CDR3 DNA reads TGTGCCAGCAGTGAAAGATTACAGGGTGAGACTGAAGCTTTCTTT.

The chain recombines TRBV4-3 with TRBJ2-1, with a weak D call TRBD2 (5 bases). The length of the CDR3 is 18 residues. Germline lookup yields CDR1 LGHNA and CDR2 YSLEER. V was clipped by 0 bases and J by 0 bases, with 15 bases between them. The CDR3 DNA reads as TGCGCCAGCAGCCAAGATTCGGAGCGGTCAAGCTCCTACAATGAGCAGTTCTTC. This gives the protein CASSQDSERSSSYNEQFF.

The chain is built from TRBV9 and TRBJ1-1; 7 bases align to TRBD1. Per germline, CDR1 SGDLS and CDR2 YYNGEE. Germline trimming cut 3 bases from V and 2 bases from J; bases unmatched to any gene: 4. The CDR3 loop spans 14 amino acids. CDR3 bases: TGTGCCAGCAGCGGCGGGACAGATAACACTGAAGCTTTCTTT. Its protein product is CASSGGTDNTEAFF.

This CDR3 reads CASSQDPGLPRYYGYTF. Written as DNA, the CDR3 is TGTGCCAGCAGCCAAGATCCGGGACTCCCACGGTACTATGGCTACACCTTC. The J gene is TRBJ1-2, the V gene TRBV5-5; tentative D call: TRBD1 (5 bases). The CDR3 consists of 17 residues. V gave up 4 bases and J gave up 3 bases, with 22 bases separating them. CDR1 is SGHKS, CDR2 YYEKEE, per germline (reference sequence).

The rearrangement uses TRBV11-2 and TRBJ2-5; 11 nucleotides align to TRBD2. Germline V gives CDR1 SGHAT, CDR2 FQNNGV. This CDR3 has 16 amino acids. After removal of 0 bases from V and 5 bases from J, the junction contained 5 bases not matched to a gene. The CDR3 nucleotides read TGTGCCAGCAGCTTAGAACTAGCGGGGGCGGAGGAGACCCAGTACTTC. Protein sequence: CASSLELAGAEETQYF.

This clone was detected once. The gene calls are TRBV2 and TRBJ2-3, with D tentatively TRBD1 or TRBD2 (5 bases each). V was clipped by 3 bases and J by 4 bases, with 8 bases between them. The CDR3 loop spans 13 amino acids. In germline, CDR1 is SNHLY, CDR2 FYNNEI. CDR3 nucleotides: TGTGCCAGCAGTGAGTGGGGACCAGATACGCAGTATTTT. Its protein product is CASSEWGPDTQYF.

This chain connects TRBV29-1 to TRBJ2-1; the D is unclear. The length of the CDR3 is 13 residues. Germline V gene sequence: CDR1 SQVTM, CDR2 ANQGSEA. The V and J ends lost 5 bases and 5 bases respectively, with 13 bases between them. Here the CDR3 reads CSVWREVNNEQFF. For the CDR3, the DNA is TGCAGCGTTTGGAGAGAAGTTAACAATGAGCAGTTCTTC.

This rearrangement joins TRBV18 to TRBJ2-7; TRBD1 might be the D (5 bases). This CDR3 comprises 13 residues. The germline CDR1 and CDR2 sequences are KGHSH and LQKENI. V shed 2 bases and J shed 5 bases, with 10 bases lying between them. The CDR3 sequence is CASSPGAGNEQYF. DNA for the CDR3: TGTGCCAGCTCACCAGGGGCAGGGAACGAGCAGTACTTC.

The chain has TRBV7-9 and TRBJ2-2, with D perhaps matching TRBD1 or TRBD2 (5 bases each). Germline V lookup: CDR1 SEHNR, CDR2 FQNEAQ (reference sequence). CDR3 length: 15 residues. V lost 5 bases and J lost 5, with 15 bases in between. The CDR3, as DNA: TGTGCCAGCAGCGCCGGGACGTTGTCGACCGGGGAGCTGTTTTTT. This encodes CASSAGTLSTGELFF.

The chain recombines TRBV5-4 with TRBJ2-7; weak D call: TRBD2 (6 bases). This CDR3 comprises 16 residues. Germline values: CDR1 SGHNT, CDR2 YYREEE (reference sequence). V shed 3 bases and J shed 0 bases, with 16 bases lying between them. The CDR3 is CASSSRGLAYSYEQYF. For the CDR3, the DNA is TGTGCCAGCAGCTCGCGGGGCCTAGCGTACTCCTACGAGCAGTACTTC.

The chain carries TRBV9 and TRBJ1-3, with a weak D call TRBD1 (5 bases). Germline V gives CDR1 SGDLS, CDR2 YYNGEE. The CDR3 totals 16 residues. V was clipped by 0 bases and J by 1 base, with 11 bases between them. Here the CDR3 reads CASSVDGDPSGNTIYF. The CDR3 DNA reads TGTGCCAGCAGCGTAGACGGGGACCCATCTGGAAACACCATATATTTT.

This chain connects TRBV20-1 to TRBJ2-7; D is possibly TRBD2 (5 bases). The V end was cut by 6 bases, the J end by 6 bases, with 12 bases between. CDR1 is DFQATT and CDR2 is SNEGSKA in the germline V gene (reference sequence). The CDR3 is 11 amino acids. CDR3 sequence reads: CSAYQEGEQYF. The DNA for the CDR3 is TGCAGTGCCTATCAAGAGGGCGAGCAGTACTTC.